The T cell receptor (beta chain) described here comes from a study of T cell responses to AZD1222 COVID-19 vaccine. This CDR3 has 15 amino acids. V gave up 2 bases and J gave up 8 bases; unmatched junction bases: 10. In germline, CDR1 is SGHRS, CDR2 YFSETQ. Study observations and caveats: A mostly white British donor set with more females was recruited, and clonal diversity was possibly underestimated. Regions left unmutated in variants are reportedly the target of nearly half of spike-specific TCRs.

The assay was immunoSEQ multiplex PCR, and TCRdb's table has in-frame clones only and misses some. Of 150,000 to 200,000 clones listed, roughly 89% were seen once; the top ten hold 1.6%. As regards this clone: The antigen remains unidentified.

This receptor was taken from an adult in good health. The sample consisted of peripheral blood, taken on day 0 of AZD1222 vaccination. The chain joins TRBV5-1 to TRBJ2-1, with 7 bases lining up with TRBD2. The CDR3 nucleotides are TGCGCCAGCAGCTTCCGGGACTACCTTGGGGATGAGCAGTTCTTC. Translation: CASSFRDYLGDEQFF.